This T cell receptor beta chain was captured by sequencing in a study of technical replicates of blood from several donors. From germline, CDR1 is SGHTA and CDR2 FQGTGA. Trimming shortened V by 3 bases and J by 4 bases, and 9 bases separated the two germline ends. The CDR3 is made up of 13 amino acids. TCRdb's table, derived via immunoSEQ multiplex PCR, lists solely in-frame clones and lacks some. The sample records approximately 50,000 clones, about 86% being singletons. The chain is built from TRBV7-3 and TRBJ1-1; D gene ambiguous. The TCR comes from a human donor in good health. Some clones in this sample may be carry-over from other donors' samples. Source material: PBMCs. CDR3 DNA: TGTGCCAGCAGCTTTATAGCCAGCACTGAAGCTTTCTTT. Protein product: CASSFIASTEAFF. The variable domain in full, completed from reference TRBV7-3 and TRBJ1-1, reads GAGVSQTPSNKVTEKGKYVELRCDPISGHTALYWYRQSLGQGPEFLIYFQGTGAADDSGLPNDRFFAVRPEGSVSTLKIQRTERGDSAVYLCASSFIASTEAFFGQGTRLTVV.